The clone carrying this T cell receptor (beta chain) was recorded at least ten times. The sample is drawn from a study of human T cells and chemical hapten exposure. Study-level background: Small discrepancies in pooled library volume mainly accounted for the varying TCR yields per sample.

Time point of the sample: healthy volunteer bleed at 2 weeks. Unseparated into fractions, whole blood served as the source from which total RNA was extracted. Within the library, unique molecular identifiers were attached to each individual cDNA molecule. MiXCR was run by TCRdb on the RACE reads, yielding one entry per CDR3 protein. The sample lists 45,000 or so distinct CDR3 sequences; 3.5% to 5% were seen once. The sequence was collected from a human donor in good health. Some clones in this sample may be carry-over from other donors' samples. The sequenced material came from whole blood.

As DNA, the CDR3 is TGTGCCAGCAGCGCGTGGGAGGGAGAAGCTTTCTTT. Its protein is CASSAWEGEAFF. The chain recombines TRBV9 with TRBJ1-1, with D hard to call. Germline lookup yields CDR1 SGDLS and CDR2 YYNGEE. Deletions cut 3 bases from V and 8 bases from J, with 11 bases between. The CDR3 has 12 amino acids.